This T cell receptor (beta chain) was captured by sequencing in a study of beta chain features in type 1 diabetes. Expressed TCRB transcripts got sequenced, as all isolated RNA was reverse transcribed. Only in-frame clones appear in the TCRdb table, and some are missing; sequencing was by immunoSEQ multiplex PCR. The repertoire consists of a few hundred thousand clones, with roughly a fifth occurring once and the leading ten covering 0.035% to 0.055%. Germline values: CDR1 SNHLY, CDR2 FYNNEI. This CDR3 comprises 16 residues. J gave up 0 bases and V 4 bases, and 5 bases lay outside the gene matches. This clone was counted between two and nine times.

The chain recombines TRBV2 with TRBJ2-3; TRBD1 matches 9 bases. The receptor comes from a woman between 18 and 29 years old in good health. The sample comprised naive CD4+ T cells from blood. The CDR3 DNA is TGTGCCAGCAGTGCGGACAGGGGCGTTAGCACAGATACGCAGTATTTT. This encodes CASSADRGVSTDTQYF.